This section outlines one TCR beta chain sequence together with its context. These data belong to a study of blood T cell repertoires in COVID-19. The CDR3 totals 17 residues. Deletions cut 4 bases from V and 2 bases from J, with 21 bases between. Germline V gene lookup returns CDR1 SGHTS and CDR2 YDEGEE. The assay was immunoSEQ multiplex PCR, and TCRdb's table has in-frame clones only and misses some. The sample lists a few hundred thousand clones, more than 75% occurring once. Researchers sorted participants into cohorts using their self-reported clinical history. The chain is built from TRBV5-8 and TRBJ1-2; weak D call: TRBD1 (5 bases). The TCR comes from a woman between 18 and 29 years old who had recovered from COVID-19. The sequencing sample was made of PBMCs or T cells enriched from blood (not recorded which). This CDR3 is CASSTVGGSPANYGYTF. The CDR3, as DNA: TGTGCCAGCAGCACCGTGGGGGGTTCGCCTGCCAACTATGGCTACACCTTC.